The source of this TCR beta chain is a study of regulatory T cells in long-lasting Graves disease. Study-level information: The definition of persistent Graves' disease was over 5 years of antithyroid drugs with positive TSH receptor antibodies. Study results and limitations: Persistent Graves' patients showed less TCR diversity than newly diagnosed patients showed. Persistent disease exhibited a predilection for TRBV28, TRBJ1-2 and TRBJ2-5.

Documented time point: persistent/refractory GD, antithyroid drugs over 5 years with positive TRAb. Following extraction of RNA from PBMCs, that RNA was used to make the TCR library. EDTA tubes held roughly 9.9 milliliters of peripheral blood from each patient. The CDR3 covers 12 residues. Germline lookup yields CDR1 SQVTM and CDR2 ANQGSEA. With 4 bases removed from V and 2 bases from J, the gap between germline ends came to 9 bases. Relying on iRepertoire HTBI primers and Arm-PCR of CDR3 regions, the team built TCR beta libraries. TCRdb re-derived calls from the multiplex PCR reads in MiXCR, one entry per CDR3 protein. The sample shows approximately 470,000 distinct CDR3 sequences, 20% of them seen only once. This clonotype appeared a few times. Antigen unknown.

This receptor was obtained from a female donor with Graves disease. The sequencing here drew on peripheral blood mononuclear cells (PBMCs), taken when the disease was refractory, from a patient treated with antithyroid drugs. The chain uses TRBV29-1 and TRBJ2-7; D gene unclear. CDR3 amino acids: CSVGGTPYEQYF. For the CDR3, the DNA is TGCAGCGTTGGCGGCACCCCCTACGAGCAGTACTTC.